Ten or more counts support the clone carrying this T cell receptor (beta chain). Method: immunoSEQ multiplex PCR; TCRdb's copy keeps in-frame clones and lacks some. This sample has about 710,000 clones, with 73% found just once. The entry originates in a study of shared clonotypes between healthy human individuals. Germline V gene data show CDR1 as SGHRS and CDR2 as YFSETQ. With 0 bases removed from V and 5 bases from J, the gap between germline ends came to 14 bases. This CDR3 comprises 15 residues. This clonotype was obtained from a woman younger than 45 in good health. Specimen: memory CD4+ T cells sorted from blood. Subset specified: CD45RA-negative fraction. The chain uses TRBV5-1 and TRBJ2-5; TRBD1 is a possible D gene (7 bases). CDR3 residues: CASSLGQGGVETQYF. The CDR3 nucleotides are TGCGCCAGCAGCTTGGGACAGGGAGGTGTGGAGACCCAGTACTTC.